This TCR beta chain was captured in a study of blood T cell dynamics during melanoma immunotherapy. In regard to this clone: Its antigen is still unknown.

The study's findings and limits: Immune-effector CD8+ cells best matched cell-free DNA CDR3 sequences and were most clonal. Clones driving repertoire changes may be melanoma-specific or general immune activation.

All DNA from each sorted CD8+ subset was loaded. Profiling relied on immunoSEQ multiplex PCR, and the TCRdb table lists in-frame clones only, not all of them. The data show around 1,500 clones, with roughly 70% seen just once and around 7.2% held by the top ten. Indicated time point: pre-treatment baseline. Memory T cells counted as immune-effector cells when CD3+ CD4- CD8+ CD45RA- CD45RO-high CD27- CCR7-. Samples come from before therapy and from week 3 after the first blockade cycle. Germline-derived CDR1 and CDR2 are MNHNY and SVGAGI (reference sequence). Trimming at V came to 5 bases and at J to 5 bases, leaving 10 bases not matched to a gene. The CDR3 consists of 16 residues.

The chain carries TRBV6-6 and TRBJ2-7; 12 positions agree with TRBD1. The TCR originated in a human donor with melanoma. Sequenced material: CD8+ T cells from blood, taken from a patient treated with checkpoint blockade. This CDR3 is CASSARGTGGNDEQYF. CDR3 bases: TGTGCCAGCAGTGCACGCGGGACAGGGGGCAACGACGAGCAGTACTTC.